These 18 T cell receptor beta chains came from one sample sequenced in a study of blood T cell repertoires in COVID-19. The assay was immunoSEQ multiplex PCR, and TCRdb's table has in-frame clones only and misses some. The repertoire holds 130,000 to 150,000 clones, with around four fifths as singletons. The sequenced sample was peripheral blood. The receptors originated from a woman in her 40s with active or convalescent COVID-19.

The chain carries TRBV19 and TRBJ2-2, with 9 bases lining up with TRBD1. J lost 4 bases, V lost 6 bases, and 18 bases had no gene match. CDR3 length: 19 residues. Germline-derived CDR1 and CDR2 are LNHDA and SQIVND (reference sequence). The CDR3 is CASSLPQGARRFFTGELFF. DNA of the CDR3: TGTGCCAGTAGCCTACCACAGGGGGCGCGGAGATTTTTCACCGGGGAGCTGTTTTTT.

This chain joins TRBV28 and TRBJ2-7; possibly TRBD1 for D (7 bases). The CDR3 is 16 residues long. CDR1 MDHEN and CDR2 SYDVKM come from the germline V gene. V shed 2 bases and J shed 0 bases, with 14 bases lying between them. The CDR3 sequence is CASSLGGTVSSYEQYF. In DNA, the CDR3 is TGTGCCAGCAGTTTAGGCGGGACAGTTAGCTCCTACGAGCAGTACTTC.

This clone was counted only a few times. The rearrangement links TRBV9 to TRBJ2-6; 9 bases are shared with TRBD1. Per germline, CDR1 SGDLS and CDR2 YYNGEE. The CDR3 extends over 19 amino acids. V was clipped by 4 bases and J by 3 bases; unmatched bases: 14. The CDR3 nucleotides read TGTGCCAGCAGCCCTAGGTCCGGGACAGGGATGTTTGGGGCCAACGTCCTGACTTTC. Residues: CASSPRSGTGMFGANVLTF.

In regard to this clone: At one end the junction does not follow the germline gene, possibly because of a read error. The chain uses TRBV11-2 and TRBJ1-2; no reliable D call. The CDR3 totals 13 residues. The V gene's germline CDR1 is SGHAT and CDR2 FQNNGV. Here the CDR3 DNA reads TGTGCCAGCAGCTTAGATTCCTTCGACAAGAGCCGCTTC. Amino acids: CASSLDSFDKSRF. Based on the CDR3 plus reference TRBV11-2 and TRBJ1-2, the full variable domain is EAGVAQSPRYKIIEKRQSVAFWCNPISGHATLYWYQQILGQGPKLLIQFQNNGVVDDSQLPKDRFSAERLKGVDSTLKIQPAKLEDSAVYLCASSLDSFDKSRFGSGTRLTVV.

The chain joins TRBV6-5 to TRBJ1-4, with TRBD1 matching over 8 bases. V lost 6 bases to trimming and J lost 8 bases; unmatched junction nucleotides: 8. The CDR3 has 14 residues. The V gene's germline CDR1 is MNHEY and CDR2 SVGAGI. The CDR3 region has the DNA TGTGCCAGCAGCCACGACAGGGGTAGCGAAAAACTGTTTTTT. Translation gives CASSHDRGSEKLFF.

The V gene is TRBV28, the J gene TRBJ2-7, with TRBD2 matching 7 bases. The CDR3 has 16 residues. With V trimmed by 9 bases and J by 2 bases, 16 bases remained unmatched. Germline CDR1 MDHEN, CDR2 SYDVKM. CDR3: CASTRLGSGFTYEQYF. The CDR3 nucleotides read TGTGCCAGTACCAGGCTCGGTAGCGGGTTTACCTACGAGCAGTACTTC.

The chain carries TRBV10-1 and TRBJ2-1, with 7 positions matching TRBD2. This CDR3 has 17 amino acids. V dropped 0 bases and J dropped 8; count of bases not matched to a gene: 13. Looked up from germline, CDR1 is WNHNN and CDR2 is SYGVQD (reference sequence). In DNA form, the CDR3 reads TGCGCCAGCAGTGAGTCCCCAAGCGGGATCGCGGGGGATGAGCAGTTCTTC. Amino acid sequence: CASSESPSGIAGDEQFF.

The gene calls are TRBV11-1 and TRBJ1-4, with TRBD1 matching over 10 bases. Germline V CDR1 and CDR2: SGHAT, FQDESV (reference sequence). V was clipped by 5 bases and J by 7 bases; unmatched bases: 7. This CDR3 is 15 amino acids long. The CDR3 DNA follows: TGTGCCAGCAGCCCCGGGACAGGGGTCGGTGAAAAACTGTTTTTT. Translating gives CASSPGTGVGEKLFF.

The genes are TRBV11-2 and TRBJ2-1, with D perhaps TRBD2 (6 bases). Germline CDR1 and CDR2: SGHAT and FQNNGV. CDR3 size: 14 residues. The V and J ends lost 4 bases and 4 bases respectively, with 11 bases between them. The CDR3 DNA sequence: TGTGCCAGCAGCTACGGGACTTTGTACAATGAGCAGTTCTTC. Translation: CASSYGTLYNEQFF.

The J gene is TRBJ2-7, the V gene TRBV4-3; 7 positions match TRBD2. CDR1 is LGHNA, CDR2 YSLEER, per germline. V lost 3 bases to trimming and J lost 0 bases; unmatched junction nucleotides: 11. The CDR3 runs 17 residues. The CDR3 here is CASSHVLAESSSYEQYF. DNA for the CDR3: TGCGCCAGCAGCCACGTGCTAGCGGAGTCGAGCTCCTACGAGCAGTACTTC.

The V gene is TRBV6-5, the J gene TRBJ1-6, with 8 bases fitting TRBD1. J gave up 10 bases and V 6 bases, and 11 bases lay outside the gene matches. Germline-derived CDR1 and CDR2 are MNHEY and SVGAGI. The CDR3 totals 15 residues. The CDR3 nucleotides read TGTGCCAGCAGGACTGACAGGGGCGAGAGATCACCCCTCCACTTT. It yields the protein CASRTDRGERSPLHF.

The V and J genes are TRBV29-1 and TRBJ1-2; 8 bases map to TRBD1. Germline V gene sequence: CDR1 SQVTM, CDR2 ANQGSEA. This CDR3 has 14 residues. The V and J ends lost 6 bases and 1 base, in that order; junction bases with no gene match: 7. CDR3 sequence: CSVPTGARNYGYTF. In DNA, the CDR3 is TGCAGCGTCCCGACAGGGGCTCGTAACTATGGCTACACCTTC.

The chain recombines TRBV27 with TRBJ2-5; 11 nucleotides agree with TRBD2. The CDR3 covers 16 residues. Germline V gives CDR1 MNHEY, CDR2 SMNVEV (reference sequence). V shed 5 bases, J shed 3 bases, and the junction held 8 bases outside the gene matches. CDR3 DNA sequence: TGTGCCAGCAGTCCCTGGCTGGGACTAGCGGAAGAGACCCAGTACTTC. Translating it yields CASSPWLGLAEETQYF.

The chain carries TRBV11-3 and TRBJ2-2, with 9 positions matching TRBD1. This CDR3 is built from 13 residues. The junction had 4 bases not matched to a gene; V was cut back by 5 bases and J by 9 bases. The germline V gene has CDR1 SGHNT and CDR2 YENEEA. As DNA, the CDR3 is TGTGCCAGCAGCGCGGGACAGGGAAGGGAGCTGTTTTTT. This gives the protein CASSAGQGRELFF.

The chain is built from TRBV19 and TRBJ1-2, with TRBD1 matching 8 bases. The germline gives CDR1 LNHDA, CDR2 SQIVND (reference sequence). V shed 1 base and J 4 bases; nucleotides not matched to a gene: 5. This CDR3 has 15 amino acids. The CDR3 DNA reads as TGTGCCAGTAGTATAGGAGACAGGGGTGGCTATGGCTACACCTTC. It encodes CASSIGDRGGYGYTF.

The chain uses TRBV28 and TRBJ1-1, with 9 bases matching TRBD1. CDR3 size: 15 residues. The J segment lost 1 base and the V segment lost 7 bases, leaving 7 bases of the junction unmatched. CDR1 is MDHEN and CDR2 is SYDVKM in the germline V gene. CDR3: CASIAQGARNTEAFF. CDR3 coding DNA: TGTGCCAGCATTGCACAGGGGGCACGGAACACTGAAGCTTTCTTT.

The chain combines TRBV6-2 or TRBV6-3 with TRBJ1-2, with 7 positions matching TRBD1. The CDR3 is 13 amino acids. The J segment lost 4 bases and the V segment lost 6 bases, leaving 5 bases of the junction unmatched. Germline CDR1 and CDR2: MNHEY and SVGEGT. CDR3 nucleotide sequence: TGTGCCAGCAGCCTGGGACAGATCTATGGCTACACCTTC. Translated, it gives CASSLGQIYGYTF.

The V gene is TRBV7-2, the J gene TRBJ2-3; maybe TRBD2 (5 bases). V was pared by 5 bases and J by 1 base, with 19 bases between. In germline, CDR1 is SGHTA, CDR2 FQGNSA. The length of the CDR3 is 17 residues. This CDR3 is CASSPRARVVGTDTQYF. The CDR3 coding sequence is TGTGCCAGCAGCCCTCGGGCGCGGGTGGTGGGCACAGATACGCAGTATTTT. The complete variable domain, with remaining parts taken from reference TRBV7-2 and TRBJ2-3, reads GAGVSQSPSNKVTEKGKDVELRCDPISGHTALYWYRQSLGQGLEFLIYFQGNSAPDKSGLPSDRFSAERTGGSVSTLTIQRTQQEDSAVYLCASSPRARVVGTDTQYFGPGTRLTVL.